This T cell receptor (beta chain) was profiled in a study of tumor T cells in aggressive B-cell lymphoma. This CDR3 spans 15 amino acids. Germline lookup yields CDR1 SEHNR and CDR2 FQNEAQ (reference sequence). V was clipped by 3 bases and J by 1 base; unmatched bases: 3. The assay was immunoSEQ multiplex PCR, and TCRdb's table has in-frame clones only and misses some. The table includes thousands of clones, 85% detected once. This chain uses TRBV7-9 with TRBJ2-7; 10 bases are a match to TRBD2. The sequenced material came from tumor tissue. This TCR came from an adult with diffuse large B cell lymphoma. The CDR3 sequence is CASSFRTSGSYEQYF. For the CDR3, the DNA is TGTGCCAGCAGCTTCCGGACTAGCGGTTCCTACGAGCAGTACTTC.